This T cell receptor beta chain was identified during a study of CD8+ T cells in alopecia areata. Findings of the study overall: Scalp lesions, especially in alopecia totalis/universalis, had higher clonality than normal scalp. Scalp sequencing captures resident alphabeta T cells of normal skin too.

The CDR3 loop spans 14 amino acids. V lost 4 bases to trimming and J lost 2 bases; unmatched junction nucleotides: 3. Germline V lookup: CDR1 SGHRS, CDR2 YFSETQ. Sequencing templates came from extracted RNA that was reverse transcribed into cDNA. Assay used: immunoSEQ multiplex PCR; TCRdb lists only in-frame clones, some missing. The top ten clones hold approximately 3.5% of a sample with about 14,000 clones, roughly three fifths of them seen once. Details on this clone: The antigen is undetermined.

About five patients' sorted CD4+ cells yielded CD25+CD127- cells. This sequence was found in a human donor with alopecia areata. Source material: CD4+ Tregs sorted from blood. The chain joins TRBV5-1 to TRBJ1-2, with 9 bases matching TRBD1. In DNA, the CDR3 is TGCGCCAGCAGCAGGGACAGGGAGAACTATGGCTACACCTTC. Translation: CASSRDRENYGYTF.